This is a list of T cell receptor beta chains from one sample in a study of blood T cell repertoires in COVID-19. Method: immunoSEQ multiplex PCR; TCRdb's copy keeps in-frame clones and lacks some. The sample has more than 55,000 clones, about nine tenths seen once. Specimen: peripheral blood. All receptors come from a man older than 75 with acute or convalescent COVID-19. Both conserved end residues are part of each CDR3. A D gene is named only where the DNA matches it firmly. A row's size may be missing; if present it is once, few, many or a size class.

TRBJ2-1 | TRBD2 | - | TRBV9 | CASSVLGSGSSYNEQFF | TGTGCCAGCAGCGTACTTGGTAGCGGGAGCTCCTACAATGAGCAGTTCTTC
TRBJ2-5 | TRBD2 | - | TRBV5-1 | CASSFGSGGQETQYF | TGCGCCAGCAGCTTCGGTAGCGGGGGCCAAGAGACCCAGTACTTC
TRBJ2-7 | - | few | TRBV5-1 | CASSLDRSYEQYF | TGCGCCAGCAGCTTGGACAGGTCCTACGAGCAGTACTTC
TRBJ1-1 | - | - | TRBV19 | CASSIPGQGLTEAFF | TGTGCCAGTAGTATCCCCGGGCAGGGTCTCACTGAAGCTTTCTTT
TRBJ2-5 | TRBD1 | - | TRBV3-1/TRBV3-2 | CASSLGQGPQETQYF | TGTGCCAGCAGCCTTGGACAGGGGCCTCAAGAGACCCAGTACTTC
TRBJ2-7 | TRBD1 | - | TRBV5-1 | CASSLEPGQGGREQYF | TGCGCCAGCAGCTTGGAACCGGGACAGGGGGGCCGAGAGCAGTACTTC
TRBJ2-3 | - | - | TRBV12-3/TRBV12-4 | CASSRTSTDTQYF | TGTGCCAGCAGCCGAACTAGCACAGATACGCAGTATTTT
TRBJ1-1 | TRBD1 | - | TRBV3-1/TRBV3-2 | CASSGSGQVSEAFF | TGTGCCAGCAGCGGGTCGGGACAGGTCTCCGAAGCTTTCTTT
TRBJ2-7 | TRBD2 | - | TRBV19 | CASSNRGGYEQYF | TGTGCCAGTAGTAATCGGGGGGGTTACGAGCAGTACTTC
TRBJ1-5 | - | - | TRBV19 | CASSPRQKNSNQPQHF | TGTGCCAGTAGTCCGAGACAGAAAAATAGCAATCAGCCCCAGCATTTT
TRBJ1-5 | TRBD1 | - | TRBV7-2 | CASSGQGRSNQPQHF | TGTGCCAGCAGCGGACAGGGGAGAAGCAATCAGCCCCAGCATTTT
TRBJ2-7 | - | - | TRBV5-4 | CASSLGGGYHEQYF | TGTGCCAGCAGCTTGGGAGGCGGGTATCACGAGCAGTACTTC
TRBJ2-7 | TRBD2 | - | TRBV28 | CASSAPLSGGSYEQYF | TGTGCCAGCAGTGCCCCCCTTAGCGGGGGGAGCTACGAGCAGTACTTC
TRBJ2-7 | TRBD1 | - | TRBV7-8 | CASSLAKGTVRNYEQYF | TGTGCCAGCAGCTTAGCGAAGGGGACAGTGAGGAACTACGAGCAGTACTTC
TRBJ2-7 | TRBD2 | - | TRBV18 | CASSPAGDSYEQYF | TGTGCCAGCTCACCAGCGGGGGACTCCTACGAGCAGTACTTC
TRBJ1-2 | - | - | TRBV2 | CASRRTDANYGYTF | TGTGCCAGCAGGAGGACAGACGCAAACTATGGCTACACCTTC
TRBJ1-6 | - | - | TRBV6-7 | CAPLGGGRSPLHF | TGTGCCCCCCTGGGGGGTGGGAGGTCACCCCTCCACTTT
TRBJ1-2 | TRBD1 | - | TRBV19 | CASSRDRNYGYTF | TGTGCCAGTAGTAGGGACAGGAACTATGGCTACACCTTC
TRBJ1-2 | - | - | TRBV5-4 | CASSSGLQGYGYTF | TGTGCCAGCAGCTCGGGACTTCAAGGGTATGGCTACACCTTC
TRBJ1-2 | - | once | TRBV19 | CASSKGRANYGYTF | TGTGCCAGTAGTAAAGGCAGGGCCAACTATGGCTACACCTTC
TRBJ1-5 | TRBD1 | - | TRBV5-1 | CASSPGQENQPQHF | TGCGCCAGCAGCCCGGGACAGGAGAATCAGCCCCAGCATTTT
TRBJ1-2 | TRBD1 | - | TRBV24-1 | CATSDGQGIGYTF | TGTGCCACCAGTGATGGACAGGGGATTGGCTACACCTTC
TRBJ1-2 | - | once | TRBV27 | CASSKTTNYGYTF | TGTGCCAGCAGTAAAACAACGAACTATGGCTACACCTTC
TRBJ1-1 | TRBD1 | - | TRBV19 | CASSRQGSTEAFF | TGTGCCAGTAGTAGACAGGGGTCCACTGAAGCTTTCTTT
TRBJ2-1 | - | - | TRBV2 | CASREYNEQFF | TGTGCCAGCAGAGAGTACAATGAGCAGTTCTTC
TRBJ1-5 | - | - | TRBV3-1/TRBV3-2 | CASSPGRVDQPQHF | TGTGCCAGCAGCCCCGGGAGGGTGGACCAGCCCCAGCATTTT
TRBJ1-4 | - | - | TRBV7-2 | CASSLGPDSFNEKLFF | TGTGCCAGCAGCTTAGGGCCGGACAGTTTTAATGAAAAACTGTTTTTT
TRBJ2-2 | TRBD1 | - | TRBV9 | CASSVAGAGGNTGELFF | TGTGCCAGCAGCGTAGCTGGGGCAGGGGGTAACACCGGGGAGCTGTTTTTT
TRBJ1-4 | TRBD1 | - | TRBV7-9 | CASSLLGQGGENEKLFF | TGTGCCAGCAGCTTACTCGGACAGGGGGGTGAGAATGAAAAACTGTTTTTT
TRBJ1-1 | TRBD1 | - | TRBV10-3 | CAISGGTENTEAFF | TGTGCCATCAGTGGAGGGACAGAGAACACTGAAGCTTTCTTT
TRBJ1-3 | TRBD1 | - | TRBV27 | CASSRDRASSGNTIYF | TGTGCCAGCAGTCGGGACAGGGCCAGCTCTGGAAACACCATATATTTT
TRBJ2-3 | TRBD2 | once | TRBV19 | CASGDYTTDTQYF | TGTGCCAGCGGGGACTACACCACAGATACGCAGTATTTT
TRBJ1-2 | TRBD1 | - | TRBV6-4 | CASRTNQGAGGYTF | TGTGCCAGCAGGACAAATCAGGGGGCTGGTGGCTACACCTTC
TRBJ2-7 | - | - | TRBV9 | CASSPVGGLYEQYF | TGTGCCAGCAGCCCAGTTGGGGGCTTATACGAGCAGTACTTC
TRBJ1-1 | - | once | TRBV30 | CAWRASQGYIGEAFF | TGTGCCTGGAGGGCGTCCCAGGGATATATTGGTGAAGCTTTCTTT
TRBJ1-1 | - | - | TRBV18 | CASSPSNTEAFF | TGTGCCAGCTCACCAAGCAACACTGAAGCTTTCTTT
TRBJ1-5 | - | - | TRBV28 | CASKSDPGNNQPQHF | TGTGCCAGCAAGAGTGATCCGGGTAACAATCAGCCCCAGCATTTT
TRBJ2-3 | - | - | TRBV19 | CASSMLDSSTDTQYF | TGTGCCAGTAGTATGTTGGACAGTAGCACAGATACGCAGTATTTT
TRBJ2-2 | - | - | TRBV19 | CASSIRRDKNTGELFF | TGTGCCAGTAGTATTCGTCGGGACAAGAACACCGGGGAGCTGTTTTTT
TRBJ2-7 | TRBD2 | - | TRBV12-5 | CASGARPELAGAPLLEQYF | TGTGCTAGTGGTGCCCGGCCAGAACTAGCGGGGGCCCCTTTACTCGAGCAGTACTTC
TRBJ1-2 | TRBD1 | - | TRBV19 | CASSPLGTAFGYTF | TGTGCCAGTAGTCCCCTCGGGACAGCTTTTGGCTACACCTTC
TRBJ2-6 | - | - | TRBV5-1 | CASSLLVGASSGANVLTF | TGCGCCAGCAGCTTGTTAGTGGGGGCGAGCTCTGGGGCCAACGTCCTGACTTTC
TRBJ1-1 | - | - | TRBV19 | CASSRRTEAFF | TGTGCCAGTAGTAGGCGGACTGAAGCTTTCTTT
TRBJ2-3 | TRBD2 | - | TRBV3-1/TRBV3-2 | CASSQTLAGGRTDTQYF | TGTGCCAGCAGCCAGACACTAGCGGGGGGACGCACAGATACGCAGTATTTT
TRBJ1-1 | - | - | TRBV3-1/TRBV3-2 | CASSPRSLRNTEAFF | TGTGCCAGCAGCCCGAGGTCCTTAAGGAACACTGAAGCTTTCTTT
TRBJ2-1 | TRBD2 | once | TRBV7-2 | CASSLGLAGGLHEQFF | TGTGCCAGCAGCTTAGGACTAGCGGGGGGGCTGCATGAGCAGTTCTTC
TRBJ1-4 | - | - | TRBV15 | CATRGVFINEKLFF | TGTGCCACCCGGGGGGTGTTCATTAATGAAAAACTGTTTTTT
TRBJ2-1 | - | - | TRBV4-1 | CASSLGGHPYNEQFF | TGCGCCAGCAGCCTCGGGGGGCACCCCTACAATGAGCAGTTCTTC
TRBJ1-5 | TRBD1 | - | TRBV5-4 | CASSQGTDNQPQHF | TGTGCCAGCAGCCAAGGGACAGACAATCAGCCCCAGCATTTT
TRBJ1-1 | - | - | TRBV18 | CASSPAAMNTEAFF | TGTGCCAGCTCACCGGCGGCTATGAACACTGAAGCTTTCTTT
TRBJ2-2 | - | - | TRBV5-1 | CASRDSWVGGRLNTGELFF | TGCGCCAGCAGGGACTCCTGGGTCGGGGGACGCCTTAACACCGGGGAGCTGTTTTTT
TRBJ2-2 | TRBD2 | - | TRBV7-3 | CASTLAGGPAGELFF | TGTGCCAGCACCCTAGCGGGGGGGCCTGCCGGGGAGCTGTTTTTT
TRBJ1-3 | - | - | TRBV11-2 | CASSLEAGGNTIYF | TGTGCCAGCAGCTTAGAGGCGGGGGGAAACACCATATATTTT
TRBJ2-4 | TRBD1 | - | TRBV5-8 | CASSLQGVKNIQYF | TGTGCCAGCAGCTTGCAGGGGGTCAAAAACATTCAGTACTTC
TRBJ2-2 | TRBD2 | - | TRBV7-2 | CASSLAGGDTGELFF | TGTGCCAGCAGCTTAGCCGGGGGGGACACCGGGGAGCTGTTTTTT
TRBJ2-5 | - | - | TRBV2 | CASSGGRRAGKTQYF | TGTGCCAGCAGTGGGGGGCGCCGAGCAGGGAAGACCCAGTACTTC
TRBJ1-4 | TRBD1 | - | TRBV5-1 | CASSKPGQGITTNEKLFF | TGCGCCAGCAGCAAACCGGGACAGGGAATTACAACTAATGAAAAACTGTTTTTT
TRBJ2-7 | TRBD2 | - | TRBV5-1 | CASSRESGSYEQYF | TGCGCCAGCTCGCGGGAGTCCGGGTCGTACGAGCAGTACTTC
TRBJ1-1 | TRBD1 | - | TRBV28 | CASKRQGAYTEAFF | TGTGCCAGCAAACGACAGGGGGCCTACACTGAAGCTTTCTTT
TRBJ2-6 | - | - | TRBV5-4 | CASSPPGVGANVLTF | TGTGCCAGCAGCCCCCCAGGGGTGGGGGCCAACGTCCTGACTTTC